A selection of T cell receptor beta chains follows, all from one sample in a study of radiotherapy plus CTLA-4 blockade in lung cancer. This table comes from immunoSEQ multiplex PCR, and its TCRdb copy is limited to in-frame clones, with some not included. The sample shows approximately 85,000 clones, around 83% of them seen only once. This material consisted of peripheral blood, taken from a patient treated with radiotherapy plus ipilimumab. Source of these receptors: a human donor with non-small cell lung cancer that progressed on radiotherapy plus ipilimumab. CDR3s leave out the opening cysteine and the closing phenylalanine or tryptophan. The order of the fields is V gene, J gene, D gene, CDR3 protein. A D gene is named only where the DNA matches it firmly.

V: TRBV11-2
J: TRBJ2-4
D: TRBD2
CDR3: ASSSSAGGGVKNIQY

V: TRBV9
J: TRBJ1-2
D: NA
CDR3: ASSAGRDYGYT

V: TRBV27
J: TRBJ2-7
D: NA
CDR3: ASSGSAAPTYEQY

V: TRBV7-9
J: TRBJ1-5
D: TRBD1
CDR3: ASSSTGPGNQPQH

V: TRBV10-3
J: TRBJ1-5
D: NA
CDR3: AISESGGSNQPQH

V: TRBV5-1
J: TRBJ2-3
D: TRBD2
CDR3: ASSATISGGGESADTQY

V: TRBV6-1
J: TRBJ2-6
D: NA
CDR3: ASTSHLSGANVLT

V: TRBV6-1
J: TRBJ1-2
D: NA
CDR3: ASSEVWRGNGYT

V: TRBV29-1
J: TRBJ2-3
D: TRBD2
CDR3: SVPGAGVIDTQY

V: TRBV18
J: TRBJ1-2
D: NA
CDR3: ASSPPGLGGAYGYT

V: TRBV7-2
J: TRBJ1-4
D: NA
CDR3: ASSLVPGQLNEKLF

V: TRBV7-2
J: TRBJ1-4
D: TRBD1
CDR3: ASSPRQGTIEKLF

V: TRBV11-2
J: TRBJ2-7
D: TRBD2
CDR3: ASRFSGRAYEQY

V: TRBV6-1
J: TRBJ2-7
D: TRBD2
CDR3: ASSERGGLSYEQY

V: TRBV18
J: TRBJ2-1
D: TRBD1
CDR3: ASASGTGNYNEQF

V: TRBV7-9
J: TRBJ1-2
D: TRBD1
CDR3: ASSTRQGGGYT

V: TRBV7-2
J: TRBJ2-2
D: TRBD2
CDR3: ASSPTAGVGTGELF

V: TRBV21-1
J: TRBJ1-2
D: NA
CDR3: ASSKTRGDRRNYGYT

V: TRBV5-6
J: TRBJ1-6
D: TRBD1
CDR3: ASSLGQGDSPLH

V: TRBV2
J: TRBJ2-7
D: NA
CDR3: ASSGTAYSYEQY

V: TRBV7-8
J: TRBJ2-4
D: TRBD2
CDR3: ASSSWTSGKGKNIQY

V: TRBV5-8
J: TRBJ1-6
D: NA
CDR3: ASSFRGVLSPLH

V: TRBV15
J: TRBJ1-2
D: TRBD1
CDR3: ATSRGTGGNYGYT

V: TRBV9
J: TRBJ2-1
D: NA
CDR3: ASSTGTTYNEQF

V: TRBV30
J: TRBJ1-4
D: NA
CDR3: AWGRPGVAEKLF

V: TRBV6-5
J: TRBJ2-7
D: TRBD2
CDR3: ASSAKTSGRQY

V: TRBV18
J: TRBJ2-5
D: TRBD1
CDR3: ASSPLGQGSETQY

V: TRBV6-5
J: TRBJ2-7
D: NA
CDR3: AIKPGIGSYEQY

V: TRBV10-3
J: TRBJ2-3
D: NA
CDR3: AISESSSQAQY

V: TRBV11-1
J: TRBJ2-3
D: NA
CDR3: ASSGGGSTDTQY

V: TRBV29-1
J: TRBJ2-7
D: NA
CDR3: SVLLARSYEQY

V: TRBV10-3
J: TRBJ2-3
D: TRBD2
CDR3: ASGAGDTDTQY

V: TRBV27
J: TRBJ1-1
D: NA
CDR3: ASSPRPGGTEAF

V: TRBV5-1
J: TRBJ1-1
D: NA
CDR3: ASIADSEAF

V: TRBV10-3
J: TRBJ2-2
D: NA
CDR3: AISERGATGELF

V: TRBV19
J: TRBJ2-3
D: TRBD2
CDR3: ASSIVKRGSTDTQY

V: TRBV9
J: TRBJ2-2
D: NA
CDR3: ASSPQPGDTGELF

V: TRBV18
J: TRBJ1-3
D: TRBD1
CDR3: ASSPSPGQDSGNTIY

V: TRBV19
J: TRBJ2-1
D: TRBD1
CDR3: ASSRRQGSSNEQF

V: TRBV7-3
J: TRBJ1-1
D: TRBD1
CDR3: ASSPRQGGGEAF

V: TRBV27
J: NA
D: NA
CDR3: ASPRDSYEQY

V: TRBV6-5
J: TRBJ1-5
D: TRBD1
CDR3: ASSSGQGAGQPQH

V: TRBV19
J: TRBJ2-4
D: NA
CDR3: ASSPQGVAKNIQY

V: TRBV25-1
J: TRBJ2-7
D: TRBD1
CDR3: ASAGTGVAEQY

V: TRBV19
J: TRBJ1-2
D: NA
CDR3: ASSIRRPRSYGYT

V: TRBV18
J: TRBJ1-1
D: NA
CDR3: ASSRGRGNTEAF

V: TRBV4-2
J: TRBJ2-5
D: NA
CDR3: ASSQEYSRGPQETQY

V: TRBV5-6
J: TRBJ1-2
D: TRBD1
CDR3: ASSFADRAGYT

V: TRBV15
J: TRBJ1-1
D: NA
CDR3: ATTRGEDTEAF

V: TRBV5-6
J: TRBJ2-1
D: NA
CDR3: ASSRPGNNEQF

V: TRBV11-2
J: TRBJ2-7
D: NA
CDR3: ASSFQGGPYEQY

V: TRBV28
J: TRBJ1-1
D: NA
CDR3: ASSFRGTEAF

V: TRBV5-6
J: TRBJ2-7
D: TRBD1
CDR3: ASSFWDRGYEQY

V: TRBV7-9
J: TRBJ1-3
D: NA
CDR3: ASNPVSTGLDSGNTIY

V: TRBV7-9
J: TRBJ2-2
D: NA
CDR3: ASSDTGQNTGELF